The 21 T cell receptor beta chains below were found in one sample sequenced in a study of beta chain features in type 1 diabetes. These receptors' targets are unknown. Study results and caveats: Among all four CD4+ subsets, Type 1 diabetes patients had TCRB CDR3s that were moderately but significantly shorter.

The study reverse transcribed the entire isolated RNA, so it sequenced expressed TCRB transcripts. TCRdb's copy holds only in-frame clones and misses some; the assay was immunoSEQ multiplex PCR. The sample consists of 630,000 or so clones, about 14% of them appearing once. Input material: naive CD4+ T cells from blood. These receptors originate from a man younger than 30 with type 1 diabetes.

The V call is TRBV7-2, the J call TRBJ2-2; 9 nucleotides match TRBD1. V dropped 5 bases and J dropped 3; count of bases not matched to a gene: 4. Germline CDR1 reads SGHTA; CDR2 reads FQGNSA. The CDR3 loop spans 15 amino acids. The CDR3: CASSLDRGYTGELFF. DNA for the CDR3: TGTGCCAGCAGCCTGGACAGGGGTTACACCGGGGAGCTGTTTTTT.

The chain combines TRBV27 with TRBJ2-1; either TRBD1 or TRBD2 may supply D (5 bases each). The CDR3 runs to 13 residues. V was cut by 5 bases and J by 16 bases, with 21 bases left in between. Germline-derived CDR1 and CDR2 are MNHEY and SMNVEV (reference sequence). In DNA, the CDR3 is TGTGCCAGCAGTCCAATAAGTTGGGGGAGTCCTTTCTTC. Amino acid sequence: CASSPISWGSPFF.

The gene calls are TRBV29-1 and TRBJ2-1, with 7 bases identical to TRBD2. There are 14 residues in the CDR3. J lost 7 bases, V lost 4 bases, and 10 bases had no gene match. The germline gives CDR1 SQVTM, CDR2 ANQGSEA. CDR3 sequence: CSVAAGAVGNEQFF. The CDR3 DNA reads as TGCAGCGTTGCGGCGGGAGCCGTTGGTAATGAGCAGTTCTTC.

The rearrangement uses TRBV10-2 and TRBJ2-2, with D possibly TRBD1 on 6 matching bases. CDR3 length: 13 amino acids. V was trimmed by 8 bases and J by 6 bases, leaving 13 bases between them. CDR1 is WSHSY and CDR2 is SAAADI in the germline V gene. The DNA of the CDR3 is TGCGCCAGCGCTTCACAGGGTCCCGGGGAGCTGTTTTTT. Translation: CASASQGPGELFF.

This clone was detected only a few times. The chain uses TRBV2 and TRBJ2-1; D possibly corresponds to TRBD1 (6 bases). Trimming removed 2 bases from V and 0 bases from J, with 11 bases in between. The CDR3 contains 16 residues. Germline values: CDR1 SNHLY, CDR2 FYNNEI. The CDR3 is CASSESGHASYNEQFF. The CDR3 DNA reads TGTGCCAGCAGTGAATCGGGACACGCCTCCTACAATGAGCAGTTCTTC.

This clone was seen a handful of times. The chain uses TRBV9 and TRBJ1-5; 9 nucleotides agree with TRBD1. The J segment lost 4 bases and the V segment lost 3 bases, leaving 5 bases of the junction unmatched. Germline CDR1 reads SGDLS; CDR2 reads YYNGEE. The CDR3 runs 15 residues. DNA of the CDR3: TGTGCCAGCAGCGACCGGGACAGGGCTAATCAGCCCCAGCATTTT. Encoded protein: CASSDRDRANQPQHF. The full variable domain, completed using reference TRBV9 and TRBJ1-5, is DSGVTQTPKHLITATGQRVTLRCSPRSGDLSVYWYQQSLDQGLQFLIQYYNGEERAKGNILERFSAQQFPDLHSELNLSSLELGDSALYFCASSDRDRANQPQHFGDGTRLSIL.

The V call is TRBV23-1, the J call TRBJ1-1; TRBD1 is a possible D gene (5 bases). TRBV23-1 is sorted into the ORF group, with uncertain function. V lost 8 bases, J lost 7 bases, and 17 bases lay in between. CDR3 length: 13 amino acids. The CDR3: CASRHRGVHEAFF. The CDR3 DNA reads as TGCGCCAGCCGACATCGGGGGGTGCATGAAGCTTTCTTT.

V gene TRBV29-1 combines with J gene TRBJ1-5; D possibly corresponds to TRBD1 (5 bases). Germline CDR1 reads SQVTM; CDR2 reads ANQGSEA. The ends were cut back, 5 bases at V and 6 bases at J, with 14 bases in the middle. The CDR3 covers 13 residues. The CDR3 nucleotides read TGCAGCGTTCTCCAGGGTGGTAGTCAGCCCCAGCATTTT. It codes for CSVLQGGSQPQHF.

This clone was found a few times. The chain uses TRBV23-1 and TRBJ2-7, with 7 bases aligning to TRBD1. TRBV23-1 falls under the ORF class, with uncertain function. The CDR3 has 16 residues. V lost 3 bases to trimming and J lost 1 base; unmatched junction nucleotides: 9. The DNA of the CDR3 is TGCGCCAGCAGTCATTATCAGGACAGGCATTCCTACGAGCAGTACTTC. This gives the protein CASSHYQDRHSYEQYF.

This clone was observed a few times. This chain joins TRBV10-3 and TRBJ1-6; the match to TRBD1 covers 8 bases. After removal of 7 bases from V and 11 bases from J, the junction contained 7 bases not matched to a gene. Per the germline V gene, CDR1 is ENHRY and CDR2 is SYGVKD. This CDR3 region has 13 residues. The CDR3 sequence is CAIKGQGDPPLHF. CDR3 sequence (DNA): TGTGCCATCAAAGGACAGGGTGACCCACCCCTCCACTTT.

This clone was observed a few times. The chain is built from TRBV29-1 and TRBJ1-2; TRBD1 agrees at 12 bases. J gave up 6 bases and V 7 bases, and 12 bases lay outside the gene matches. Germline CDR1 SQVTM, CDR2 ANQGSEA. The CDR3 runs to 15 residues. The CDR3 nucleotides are TGCAGCGCACAGCGGGACAGGGGGCCTGTCCATGGCTACACCTTC. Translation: CSAQRDRGPVHGYTF.

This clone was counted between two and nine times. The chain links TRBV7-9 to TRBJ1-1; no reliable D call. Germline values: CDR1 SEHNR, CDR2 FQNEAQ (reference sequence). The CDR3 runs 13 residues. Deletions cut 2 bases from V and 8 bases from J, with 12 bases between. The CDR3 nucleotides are TGTGCCAGCAGCTTACTTGCGTCCAGCGAAGCTTTCTTT. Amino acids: CASSLLASSEAFF.

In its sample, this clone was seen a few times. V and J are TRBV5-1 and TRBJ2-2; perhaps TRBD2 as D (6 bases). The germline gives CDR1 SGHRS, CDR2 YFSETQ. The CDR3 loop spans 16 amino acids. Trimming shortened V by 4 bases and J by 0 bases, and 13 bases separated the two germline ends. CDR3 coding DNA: TGCGCCAGCAGCCCCGGTAGACTAGCGAACACCGGGGAGCTGTTTTTT. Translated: CASSPGRLANTGELFF.

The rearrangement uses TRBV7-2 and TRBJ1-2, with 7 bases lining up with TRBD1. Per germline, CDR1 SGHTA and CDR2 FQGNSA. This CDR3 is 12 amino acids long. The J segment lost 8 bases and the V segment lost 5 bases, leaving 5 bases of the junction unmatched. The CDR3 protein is CASSTGVGGYTF. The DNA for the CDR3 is TGTGCCAGCAGCACAGGGGTCGGCGGCTACACCTTC.

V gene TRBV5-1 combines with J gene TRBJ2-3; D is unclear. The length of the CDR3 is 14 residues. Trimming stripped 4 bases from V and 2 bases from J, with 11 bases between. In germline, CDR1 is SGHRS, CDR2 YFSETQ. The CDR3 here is CASSLPGNTDTQYF. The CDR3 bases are TGCGCCAGCAGCCTACCGGGCAACACAGATACGCAGTATTTT.

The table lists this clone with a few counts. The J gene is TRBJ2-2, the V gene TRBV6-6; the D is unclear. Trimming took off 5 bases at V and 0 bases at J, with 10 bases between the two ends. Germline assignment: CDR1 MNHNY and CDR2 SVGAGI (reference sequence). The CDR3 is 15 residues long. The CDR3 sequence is CASSTGPTNTGELFF. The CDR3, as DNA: TGTGCCAGCAGTACTGGGCCGACGAACACCGGGGAGCTGTTTTTT.

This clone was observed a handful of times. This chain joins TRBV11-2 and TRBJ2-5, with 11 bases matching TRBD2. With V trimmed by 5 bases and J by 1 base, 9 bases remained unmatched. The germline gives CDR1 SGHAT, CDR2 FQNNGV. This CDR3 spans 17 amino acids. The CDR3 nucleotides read TGTGCCAGCAGCCGGTCCTCTAGCGGGGGGATCCAAGAGACCCAGTACTTC. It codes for CASSRSSSGGIQETQYF.

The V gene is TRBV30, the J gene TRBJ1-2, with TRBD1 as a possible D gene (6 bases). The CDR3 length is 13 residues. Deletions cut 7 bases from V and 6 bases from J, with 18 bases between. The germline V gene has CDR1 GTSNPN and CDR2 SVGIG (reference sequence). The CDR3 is CAFGTSSTDGYTF. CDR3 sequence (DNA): TGTGCCTTCGGGACATCTTCAACCGATGGCTACACCTTC.

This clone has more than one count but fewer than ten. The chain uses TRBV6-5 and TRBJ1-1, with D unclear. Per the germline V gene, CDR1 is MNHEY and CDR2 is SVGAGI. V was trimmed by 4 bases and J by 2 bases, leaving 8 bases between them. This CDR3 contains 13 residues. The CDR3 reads CASSSEGNTEAFF. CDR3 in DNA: TGTGCCAGCAGTTCTGAGGGTAACACTGAAGCTTTCTTT.

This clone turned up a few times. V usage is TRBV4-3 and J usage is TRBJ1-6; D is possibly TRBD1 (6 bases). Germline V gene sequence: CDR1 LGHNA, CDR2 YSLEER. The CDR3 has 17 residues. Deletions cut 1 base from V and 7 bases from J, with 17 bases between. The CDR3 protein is CASSQVGGGAENSPLHF. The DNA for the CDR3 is TGCGCCAGCAGCCAAGTGGGCGGGGGGGCAGAGAATTCACCCCTCCACTTT.

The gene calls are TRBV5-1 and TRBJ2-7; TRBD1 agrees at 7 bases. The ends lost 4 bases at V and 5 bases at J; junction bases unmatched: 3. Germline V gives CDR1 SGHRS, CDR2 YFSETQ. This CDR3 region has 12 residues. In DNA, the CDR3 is TGCGCCAGCAGCAACGACAGGGACGAGCAGTACTTC. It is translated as CASSNDRDEQYF.